The rows below give T cell receptor beta chains drawn from one sample of a study of OX40 agonist ivuxolimab in advanced cancers. The data were produced by immunoSEQ multiplex PCR, yet TCRdb's version contains in-frame clones alone and is incomplete. The data contain fewer than 85,000 clones, about 90% of them singletons. The specimen comprised CD4+ or CD8+ T cells sorted from blood, sampled in a trial of the OX40 agonist ivuxolimab. The receptors derive from an adult with an advanced solid tumor such as melanoma, head and neck, liver or kidney cancer. Both conserved end residues are part of each CDR3. Fields, in order: D gene, clone size, V gene, J gene, CDR3 protein, CDR3 DNA. The D gene is left open where the match is weak. Size values are once, few and many counts, or a class for expanded clones, and some rows have none.

d_gene: TRBD2
abundance: -
v_gene: TRBV7-2
j_gene: TRBJ2-7
CDR3aa: CAAGGEGLYEQYF
CDR3nt: TGTGCCGCAGGAGGGGAGGGCCTTTACGAGCAGTACTTC

d_gene: TRBD2
abundance: -
v_gene: TRBV19
j_gene: TRBJ2-7
CDR3aa: CASRPTSRFYEQYF
CDR3nt: TGTGCCAGTAGACCGACTAGCAGGTTCTACGAGCAGTACTTC

d_gene: TRBD1
abundance: -
v_gene: TRBV11-1
j_gene: TRBJ2-7
CDR3aa: CASSLQRGQPSPYEQYF
CDR3nt: TGTGCCAGCAGCTTACAGAGGGGACAGCCAAGCCCCTACGAGCAGTACTTC

d_gene: -
abundance: -
v_gene: TRBV7-2
j_gene: TRBJ1-1
CDR3aa: CASSWGHRNTEAFF
CDR3nt: TGTGCCAGCAGCTGGGGACATCGGAACACTGAAGCTTTCTTT

d_gene: TRBD2
abundance: -
v_gene: TRBV19
j_gene: TRBJ2-2
CDR3aa: CASSIVAGGSVGELFF
CDR3nt: TGTGCCAGTAGTATAGTGGCGGGAGGGTCGGTCGGGGAGCTGTTTTTT

d_gene: -
abundance: once
v_gene: TRBV11-3
j_gene: TRBJ2-5
CDR3aa: CASSYQETQYF
CDR3nt: TGTGCCAGCAGCTACCAAGAGACCCAGTACTTC

d_gene: -
abundance: once
v_gene: TRBV14
j_gene: TRBJ1-1
CDR3aa: CASSRGMNTEAFF
CDR3nt: TGTGCCAGCAGCCGGGGGATGAACACTGAAGCTTTCTTT

d_gene: -
abundance: -
v_gene: TRBV18
j_gene: TRBJ1-5
CDR3aa: CASSPDPQGQPQHF
CDR3nt: TGTGCCAGCTCACCTGACCCACAGGGTCAGCCCCAGCATTTT

d_gene: TRBD1
abundance: -
v_gene: TRBV11-1
j_gene: TRBJ2-7
CDR3aa: CASSLGQGAREQYF
CDR3nt: TGTGCCAGCAGCTTAGGTCAGGGGGCGCGAGAGCAGTACTTC

d_gene: TRBD2
abundance: -
v_gene: TRBV7-7
j_gene: TRBJ2-1
CDR3aa: CASGPLAGVHEQFF
CDR3nt: TGTGCTAGCGGCCCACTAGCGGGAGTTCATGAGCAGTTCTTC

d_gene: -
abundance: -
v_gene: TRBV23-1
j_gene: TRBJ2-4
CDR3aa: CATPRNGKGVAKNIQYF
CDR3nt: TGCGCCACTCCAAGGAACGGAAAAGGGGTTGCCAAAAACATTCAGTACTTC

d_gene: TRBD1
abundance: -
v_gene: TRBV11-2
j_gene: TRBJ2-7
CDR3aa: CASSSTPGQRFSYEQYF
CDR3nt: TGTGCCAGCAGCTCCACTCCGGGACAGAGATTCTCCTACGAGCAGTACTTC